This T cell receptor beta chain was captured by sequencing in a study of cytomegalovirus exposure and HLA in healthy donors. The study, taken as a whole, reports: It was confirmed in vitro that a few of the CMV-associated chains were specific for CMV antigens.

V dropped 6 bases and J dropped 1 base, with 17 bases sitting between them. Per the germline V gene, CDR1 is KGHSH and CDR2 is LQKENI. The CDR3 runs to 16 residues. The table came from immunoSEQ multiplex PCR; TCRdb's copy has only in-frame clones and leaves some out. The table lists over 150,000 clones, 70% to 90% of them singletons. Turning to this clone: Antigen specificity is unknown.

Sequencing was carried out using PBMCs. V and J are TRBV18 and TRBJ2-3; D gene unclear. The sequence came from a woman aged 25 to 45 in good health and CMV-seronegative. The CDR3 DNA reads TGTGCCAGCTCCCCTCTAGATCATCTTGGCACAGATACGCAGTATTTT. This codes for CASSPLDHLGTDTQYF. The variable domain in full, completed from reference TRBV18 and TRBJ2-3, reads NAGVMQNPRHLVRRRGQEARLRCSPMKGHSHVYWYRQLPEEGLKFMVYLQKENIIDESGMPKERFSAEFPKEGPSILRIQQVVRGDSAAYFCASSPLDHLGTDTQYFGPGTRLTVL.